This T cell receptor beta chain emerged from a study of Graves' ophthalmopathy and Graves' hyperthyroidism. RNA served as the template for amplifying TCR beta CDR3 regions. RT-PCR was first run with HTBI primers, then multiplex PCR in a second round. TCRdb reprocessed the multiplex PCR reads via MiXCR and lists one record per CDR3 protein. The table has over a million distinct CDR3 sequences, about 36% seen once; the top ten hold around 10%. This CDR3 contains 12 residues. The V gene's germline CDR1 is SEHNR and CDR2 FQNEAQ (reference sequence). With respect to this clonotype: This may stem from a read error, because a much larger clone lies one nucleotide away.

The origin of this receptor is an adult man with Graves' hyperthyroidism. The sequencing input was peripheral blood or thyroid tissue (not recorded which). The chain recombines TRBV7-9 with TRBJ2-2; possible D gene TRBD2, 5 bases. DNA for the CDR3: TGTGCCAGCAGCCCCATAACCGGGGAGCTGCTTTTT. Protein: CASSPITGELLF.